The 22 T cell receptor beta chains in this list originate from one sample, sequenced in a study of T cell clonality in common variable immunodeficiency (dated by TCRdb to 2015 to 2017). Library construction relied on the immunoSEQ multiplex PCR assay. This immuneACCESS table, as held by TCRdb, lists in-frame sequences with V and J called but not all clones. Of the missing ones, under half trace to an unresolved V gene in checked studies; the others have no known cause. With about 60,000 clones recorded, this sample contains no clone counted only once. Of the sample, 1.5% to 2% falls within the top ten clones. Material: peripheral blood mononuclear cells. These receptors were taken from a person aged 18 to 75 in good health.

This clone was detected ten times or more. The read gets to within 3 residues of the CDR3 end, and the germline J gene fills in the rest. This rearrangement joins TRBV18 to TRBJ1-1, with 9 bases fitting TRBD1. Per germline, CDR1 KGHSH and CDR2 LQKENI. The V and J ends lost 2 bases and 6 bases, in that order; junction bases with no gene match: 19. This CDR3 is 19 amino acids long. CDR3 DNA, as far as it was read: TGTGCCAGCTCACCATCTACTACCGGGGGACAGGGTCGTCACGCTGAA. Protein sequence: CASSPSTTGGQGRHAE. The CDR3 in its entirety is CASSPSTTGGQGRHAEAFF.

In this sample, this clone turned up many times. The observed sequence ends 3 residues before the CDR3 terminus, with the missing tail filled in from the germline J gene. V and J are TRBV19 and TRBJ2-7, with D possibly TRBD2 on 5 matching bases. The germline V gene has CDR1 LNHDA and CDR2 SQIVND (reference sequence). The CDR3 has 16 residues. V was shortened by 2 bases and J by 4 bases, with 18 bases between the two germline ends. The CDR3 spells CASSISPGTGMYEQYF. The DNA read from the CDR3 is TGTGCCAGTAGTATATCCCCCGGTACGGGGATGTACGAG.

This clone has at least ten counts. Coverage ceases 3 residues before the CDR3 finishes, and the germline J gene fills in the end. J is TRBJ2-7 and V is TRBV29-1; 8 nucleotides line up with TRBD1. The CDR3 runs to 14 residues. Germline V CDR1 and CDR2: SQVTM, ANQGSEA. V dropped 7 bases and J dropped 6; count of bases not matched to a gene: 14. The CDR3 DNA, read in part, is TGCAGCGCCCGGGACAGGTTATTACTGGGCGAG. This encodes CSARDRLLLGE. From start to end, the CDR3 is CSARDRLLLGEQYF.

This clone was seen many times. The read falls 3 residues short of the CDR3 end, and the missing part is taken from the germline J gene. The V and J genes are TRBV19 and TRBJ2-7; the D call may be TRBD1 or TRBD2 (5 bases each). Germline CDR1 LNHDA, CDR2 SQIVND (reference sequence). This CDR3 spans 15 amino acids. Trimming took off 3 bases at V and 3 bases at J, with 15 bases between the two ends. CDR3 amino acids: CASSISAGRGYEQYF. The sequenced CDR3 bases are TGTGCCAGTAGTATTTCCGCAGGGAGAGGCTACGAG.

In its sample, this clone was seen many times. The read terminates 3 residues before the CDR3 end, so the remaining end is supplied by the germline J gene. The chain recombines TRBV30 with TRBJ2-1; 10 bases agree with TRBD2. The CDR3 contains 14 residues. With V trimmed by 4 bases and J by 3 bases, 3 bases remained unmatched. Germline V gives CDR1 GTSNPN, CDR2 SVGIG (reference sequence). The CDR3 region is CAWTSGSIYNEQFF. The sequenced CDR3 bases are TGTGCCTGGACTAGCGGGAGTATCTACAATGAG.

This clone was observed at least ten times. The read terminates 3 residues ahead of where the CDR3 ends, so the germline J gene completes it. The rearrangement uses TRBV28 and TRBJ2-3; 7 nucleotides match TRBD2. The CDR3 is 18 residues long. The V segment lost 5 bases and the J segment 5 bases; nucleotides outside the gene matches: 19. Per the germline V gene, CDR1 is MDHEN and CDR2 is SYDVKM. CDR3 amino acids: CASSAYGGSGTRGDTQYF. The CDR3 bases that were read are TGTGCCAGCAGTGCATACGGGGGGAGCGGGACCCGAGGAGATACG.

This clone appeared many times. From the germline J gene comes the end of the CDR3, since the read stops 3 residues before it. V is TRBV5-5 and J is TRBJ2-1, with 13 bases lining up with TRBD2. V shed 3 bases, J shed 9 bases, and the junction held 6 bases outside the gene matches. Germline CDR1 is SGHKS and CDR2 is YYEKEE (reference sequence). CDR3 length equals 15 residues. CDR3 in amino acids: CASSSGTSGISEQFF. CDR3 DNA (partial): TGTGCCAGCAGCTCCGGGACTAGCGGGATCAGTGAG.

The CDR3 DNA, read in part, is TGTGCCAGCAGCTCTTCCAGGAGAAAGTACGAG. Translated: CASSSSRRKYE. The CDR3 reads in full as CASSSSRRKYEQYF. The chain has TRBV11-2 and TRBJ2-7; D unresolved. With the read ending 3 residues before the CDR3 end, the germline J gene is used to fill in that end. CDR3 length: 14 amino acids. Per the germline V gene, CDR1 is SGHAT and CDR2 is FQNNGV. Deletions cut 4 bases from V and 4 bases from J, with 14 bases between.

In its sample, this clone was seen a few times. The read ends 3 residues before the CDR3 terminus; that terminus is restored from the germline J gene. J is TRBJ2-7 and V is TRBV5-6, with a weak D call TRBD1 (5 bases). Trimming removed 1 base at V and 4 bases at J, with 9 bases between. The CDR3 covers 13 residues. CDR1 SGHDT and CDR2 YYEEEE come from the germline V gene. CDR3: CASSLFRAYEQYF. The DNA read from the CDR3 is TGTGCCAGCAGCTTGTTCAGGGCGTACGAG.

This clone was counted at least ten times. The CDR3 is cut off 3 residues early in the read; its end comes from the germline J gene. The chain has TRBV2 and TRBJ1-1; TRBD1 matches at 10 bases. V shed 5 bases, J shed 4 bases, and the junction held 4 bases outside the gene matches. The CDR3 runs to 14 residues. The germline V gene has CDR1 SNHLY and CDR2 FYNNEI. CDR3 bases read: TGTGCCAGCAGTCCTTGGACAGGGGGCACTGAA. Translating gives CASSPWTGGTE. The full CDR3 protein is CASSPWTGGTEAFF.

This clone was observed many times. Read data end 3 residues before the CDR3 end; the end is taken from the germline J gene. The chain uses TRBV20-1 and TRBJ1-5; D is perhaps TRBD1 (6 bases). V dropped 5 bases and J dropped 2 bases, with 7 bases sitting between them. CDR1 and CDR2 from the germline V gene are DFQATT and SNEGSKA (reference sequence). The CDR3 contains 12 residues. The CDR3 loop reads CSASGGNQPQHF. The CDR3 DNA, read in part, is TGCAGTGCTTCAGGGGGCAATCAGCCC.

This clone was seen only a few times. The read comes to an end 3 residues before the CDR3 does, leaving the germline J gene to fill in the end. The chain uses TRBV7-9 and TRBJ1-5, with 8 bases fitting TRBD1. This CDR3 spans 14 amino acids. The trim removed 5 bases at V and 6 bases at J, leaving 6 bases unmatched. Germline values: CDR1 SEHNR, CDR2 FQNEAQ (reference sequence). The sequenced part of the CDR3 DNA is TGTGCCAGCAGCCCCCTAACAGGGGGTCAGCCC. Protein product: CASSPLTGGQP. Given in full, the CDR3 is CASSPLTGGQPQHF.

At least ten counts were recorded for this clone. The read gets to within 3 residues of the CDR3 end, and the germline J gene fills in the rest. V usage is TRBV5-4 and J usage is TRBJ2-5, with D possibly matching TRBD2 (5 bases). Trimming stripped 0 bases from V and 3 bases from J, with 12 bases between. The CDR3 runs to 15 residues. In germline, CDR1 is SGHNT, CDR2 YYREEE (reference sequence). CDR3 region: CASSLGPGSEETQYF. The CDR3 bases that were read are TGTGCCAGCAGCTTGGGTCCGGGGTCGGAAGAGACC.

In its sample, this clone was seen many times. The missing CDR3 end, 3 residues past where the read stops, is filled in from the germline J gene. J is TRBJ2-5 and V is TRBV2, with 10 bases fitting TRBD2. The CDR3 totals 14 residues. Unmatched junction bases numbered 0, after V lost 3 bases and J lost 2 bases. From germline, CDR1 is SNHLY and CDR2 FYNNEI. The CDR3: CASSETSGQETQYF. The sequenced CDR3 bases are TGTGCCAGCAGTGAGACTAGCGGGCAAGAGACC. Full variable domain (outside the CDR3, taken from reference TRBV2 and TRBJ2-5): EPEVTQTPSHQVTQMGQEVILRCVPISNHLYFYWYRQILGQKVEFLVSFYNNEISEKSEIFDDQFSVERPDGSNFTLKIRSTKLEDSAMYFCASSETSGQETQYFGPGTRLLVL.

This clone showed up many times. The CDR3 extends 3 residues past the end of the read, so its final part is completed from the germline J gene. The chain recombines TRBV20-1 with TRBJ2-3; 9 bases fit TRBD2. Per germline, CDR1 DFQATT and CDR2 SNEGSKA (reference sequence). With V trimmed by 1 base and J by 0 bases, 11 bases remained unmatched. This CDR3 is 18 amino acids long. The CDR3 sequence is CSARGATSGSTSTDTQYF. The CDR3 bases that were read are TGCAGTGCTAGAGGAGCGACTAGCGGATCCACTAGCACAGATACG.

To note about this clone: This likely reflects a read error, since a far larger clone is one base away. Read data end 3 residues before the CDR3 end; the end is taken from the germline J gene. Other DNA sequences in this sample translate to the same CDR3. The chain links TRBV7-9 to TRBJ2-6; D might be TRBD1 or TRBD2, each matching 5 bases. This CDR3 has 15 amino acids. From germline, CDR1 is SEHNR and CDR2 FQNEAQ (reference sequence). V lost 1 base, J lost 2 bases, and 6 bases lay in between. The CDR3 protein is CASSLGGAGANVLTF. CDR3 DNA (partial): TGTGCCAGCAGCTTAGGAGGGGCTGGGGCCAACGTC.

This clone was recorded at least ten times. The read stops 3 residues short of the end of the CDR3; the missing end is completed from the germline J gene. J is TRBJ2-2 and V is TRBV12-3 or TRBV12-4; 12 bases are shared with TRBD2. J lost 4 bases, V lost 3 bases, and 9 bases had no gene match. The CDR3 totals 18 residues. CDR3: CASSFSSGRAQSTGELFF. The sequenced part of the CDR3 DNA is TGTGCCAGCAGTTTTTCTAGCGGGAGGGCCCAATCCACCGGGGAG.

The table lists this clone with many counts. The part of the CDR3 DNA that was read is TGTGCCAGTAGTTCACCGGGACTAGGTGGTTCAGATACG. It encodes CASSSPGLGGSDT. The whole CDR3 protein reads CASSSPGLGGSDTQYF. The chain couples TRBV19 to TRBJ2-3; 8 bases line up with TRBD2. Coverage ceases 3 residues before the CDR3 finishes, and the germline J gene fills in the end. V was pared by 5 bases and J by 4 bases, with 11 bases of the junction left unmatched. Germline V gene lookup returns CDR1 LNHDA and CDR2 SQIVND (reference sequence). The CDR3 contains 16 residues.

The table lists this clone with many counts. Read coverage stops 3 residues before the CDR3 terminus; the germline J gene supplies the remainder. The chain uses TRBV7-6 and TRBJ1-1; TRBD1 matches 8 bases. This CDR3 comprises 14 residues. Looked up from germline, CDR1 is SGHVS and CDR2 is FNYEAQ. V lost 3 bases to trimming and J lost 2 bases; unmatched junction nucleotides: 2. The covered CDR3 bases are TGTGCCAGCAGCTTGGACAGGGCTAACACTGAA. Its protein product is CASSLDRANTE. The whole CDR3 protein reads CASSLDRANTEAFF.

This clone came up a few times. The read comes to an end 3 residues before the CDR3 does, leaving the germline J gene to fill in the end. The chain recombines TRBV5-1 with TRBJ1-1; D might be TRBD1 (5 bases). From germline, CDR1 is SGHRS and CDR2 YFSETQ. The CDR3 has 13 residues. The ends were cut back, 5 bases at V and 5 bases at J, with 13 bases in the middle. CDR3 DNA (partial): TGCGCCAGCAGTTTGACCAGGGAGACTGAA. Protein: CASSLTRETE. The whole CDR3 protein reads CASSLTRETEAFF.

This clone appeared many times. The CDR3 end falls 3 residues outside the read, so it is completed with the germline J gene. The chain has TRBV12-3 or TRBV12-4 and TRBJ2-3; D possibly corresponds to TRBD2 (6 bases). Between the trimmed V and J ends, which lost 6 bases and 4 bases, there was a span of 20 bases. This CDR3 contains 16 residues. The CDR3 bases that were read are TGTGCCAGCAGCCCGACAGTTAAGGGAGGAGCAGATACG. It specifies CASSPTVKGGADT. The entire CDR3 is CASSPTVKGGADTQYF.

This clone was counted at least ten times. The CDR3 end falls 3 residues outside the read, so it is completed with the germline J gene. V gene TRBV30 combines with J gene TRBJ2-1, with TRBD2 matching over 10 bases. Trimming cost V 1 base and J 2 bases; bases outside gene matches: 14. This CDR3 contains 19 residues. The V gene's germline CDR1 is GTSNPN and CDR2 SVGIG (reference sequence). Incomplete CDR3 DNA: TGTGCCTGGAGTGCCAGGGGAATGGGGGGACTAGCGACCTACAATGAG. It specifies CAWSARGMGGLATYNE. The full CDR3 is CAWSARGMGGLATYNEQFF. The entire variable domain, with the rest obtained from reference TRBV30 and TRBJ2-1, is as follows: SQTIHQWPATLVQPVGSPLSLECTVEGTSNPNLYWYRQAAGRGLQLLFYSVGIGQISSEVPQNLSASRPQDRQFILSSKKLLLSDSGFYLCAWSARGMGGLATYNEQFFGPGTRLTVL.